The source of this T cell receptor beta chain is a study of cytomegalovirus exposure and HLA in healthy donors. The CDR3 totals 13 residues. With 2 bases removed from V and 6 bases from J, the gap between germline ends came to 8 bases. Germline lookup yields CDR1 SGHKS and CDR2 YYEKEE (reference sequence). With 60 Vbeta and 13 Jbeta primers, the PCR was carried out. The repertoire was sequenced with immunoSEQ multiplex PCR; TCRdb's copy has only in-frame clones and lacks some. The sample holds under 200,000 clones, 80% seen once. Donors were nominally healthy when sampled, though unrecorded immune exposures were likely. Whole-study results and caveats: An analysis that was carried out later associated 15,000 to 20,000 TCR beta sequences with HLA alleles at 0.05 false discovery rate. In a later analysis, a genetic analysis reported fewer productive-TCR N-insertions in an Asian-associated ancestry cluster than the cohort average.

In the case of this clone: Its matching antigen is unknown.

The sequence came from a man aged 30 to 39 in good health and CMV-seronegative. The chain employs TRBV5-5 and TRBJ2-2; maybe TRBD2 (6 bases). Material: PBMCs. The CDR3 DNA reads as TGTGCCAGCAGCTTCACGGGGGCCGGGGAGCTGTTTTTT. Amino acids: CASSFTGAGELFF.